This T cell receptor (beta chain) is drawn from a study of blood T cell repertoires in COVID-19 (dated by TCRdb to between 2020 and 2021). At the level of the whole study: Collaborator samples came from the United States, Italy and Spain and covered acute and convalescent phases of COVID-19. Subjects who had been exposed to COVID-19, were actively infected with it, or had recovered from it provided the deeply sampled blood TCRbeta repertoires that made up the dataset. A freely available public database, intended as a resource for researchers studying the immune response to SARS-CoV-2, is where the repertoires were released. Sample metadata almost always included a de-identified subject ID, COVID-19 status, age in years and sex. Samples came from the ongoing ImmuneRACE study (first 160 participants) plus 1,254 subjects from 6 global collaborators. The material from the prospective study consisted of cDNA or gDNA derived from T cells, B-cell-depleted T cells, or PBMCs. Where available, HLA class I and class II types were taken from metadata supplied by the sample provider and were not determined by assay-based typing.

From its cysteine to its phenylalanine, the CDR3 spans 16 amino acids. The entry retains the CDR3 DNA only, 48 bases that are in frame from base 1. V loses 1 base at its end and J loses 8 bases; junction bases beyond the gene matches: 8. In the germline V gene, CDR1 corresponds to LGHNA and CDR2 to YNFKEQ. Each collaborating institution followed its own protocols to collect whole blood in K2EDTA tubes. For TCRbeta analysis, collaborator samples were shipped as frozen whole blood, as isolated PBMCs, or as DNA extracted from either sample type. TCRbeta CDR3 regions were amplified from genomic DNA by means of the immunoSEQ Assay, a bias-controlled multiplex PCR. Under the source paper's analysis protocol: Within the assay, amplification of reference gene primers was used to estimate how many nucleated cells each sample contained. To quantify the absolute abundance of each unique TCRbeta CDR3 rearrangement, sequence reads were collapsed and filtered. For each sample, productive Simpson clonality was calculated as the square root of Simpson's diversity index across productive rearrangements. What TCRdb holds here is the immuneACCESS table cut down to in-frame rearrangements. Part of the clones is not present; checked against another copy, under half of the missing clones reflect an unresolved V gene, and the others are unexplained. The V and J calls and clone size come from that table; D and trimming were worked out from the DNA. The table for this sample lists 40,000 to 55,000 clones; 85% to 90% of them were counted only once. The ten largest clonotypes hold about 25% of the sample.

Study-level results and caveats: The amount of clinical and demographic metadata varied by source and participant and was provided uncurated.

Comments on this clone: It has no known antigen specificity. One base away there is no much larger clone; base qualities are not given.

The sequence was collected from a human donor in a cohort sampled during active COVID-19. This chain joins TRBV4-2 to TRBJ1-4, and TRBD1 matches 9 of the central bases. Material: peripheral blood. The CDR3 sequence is CASSQVQQGAGEKLFF. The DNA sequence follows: TGTGCCAGCAGCCAAGTCCAACAGGGGGCGGGAGAAAAACTGTTTTTT.